A single sample is the source of the 7 T cell receptor beta chains below, sequenced in a study of shared clonotypes between healthy human individuals. The method was immunoSEQ multiplex PCR; TCRdb's version includes in-frame clones alone and lacks a portion of them. The sample contains roughly 2 million clones, about 94% of which appear only once. Sequencing used naive CD4+ T cells sorted from blood. Subset denoted: CD45RA+ positively selected. These receptors were obtained from a man aged 18 to 29 in good health.

This chain links TRBV7-2 with TRBJ2-5; D is possibly TRBD1 or TRBD2 (5 bases each). CDR1 is SGHTA and CDR2 is FQGNSA in the germline V gene. CDR3 length equals 16 residues. Trimming removed 3 bases at V and 5 bases at J, with 19 bases between. The CDR3 protein is CASSLDWASWGETQYF. The DNA for the CDR3 is TGTGCCAGCAGCTTGGACTGGGCTTCCTGGGGGGAGACCCAGTACTTC. The variable domain in full, completed from reference TRBV7-2 and TRBJ2-5, reads GAGVSQSPSNKVTEKGKDVELRCDPISGHTALYWYRQSLGQGLEFLIYFQGNSAPDKSGLPSDRFSAERTGGSVSTLTIQRTQQEDSAVYLCASSLDWASWGETQYFGPGTRLLVL.

CDR3 DNA sequence: TGCGCCAGCAGCTTGGCCCGAGGGGCCGCGAACACCGGGGAGCTGTTTTTT. Translated: CASSLARGAANTGELFF. V gene TRBV5-1 combines with J gene TRBJ2-2; tentatively, D is TRBD1 or TRBD2 (5 bases each). Trimming shortened V by 0 bases and J by 0 bases, and 12 bases separated the two germline ends. The germline V gene has CDR1 SGHRS and CDR2 YFSETQ. This CDR3 region has 17 residues.

The chain has TRBV5-4 and TRBJ1-4; 9 bases are shared with TRBD1. The CDR3 loop spans 15 amino acids. V dropped 4 bases and J dropped 4; count of bases not matched to a gene: 5. From germline, CDR1 is SGHNT and CDR2 YYREEE (reference sequence). The DNA for the CDR3 is TGTGCCAGCAGCCCAGGGACAGGGCTTAATGAAAAACTGTTTTTT. Protein product: CASSPGTGLNEKLFF.

The J gene is TRBJ1-3, the V gene TRBV4-1; D call uncertain. CDR3 length: 17 amino acids. The germline V gene has CDR1 MGHRA and CDR2 YSYEKL. Trimming removed 0 bases from V and 7 bases from J, with 19 bases in between. In DNA, the CDR3 is TGCGCCAGCAGCCAAGATCGGCAGCCCGAAAGTGTGAACACCATATATTTT. The encoded protein is CASSQDRQPESVNTIYF.

V is TRBV7-9 and J is TRBJ1-5; possible D gene TRBD1, 5 bases. Trimming stripped 0 bases from V and 3 bases from J, with 15 bases between. The CDR3 is made up of 17 amino acids. Per the germline V gene, CDR1 is SEHNR and CDR2 is FQNEAQ (reference sequence). CDR3 coding DNA: TGTGCCAGCAGCTTAGCGAAAGGGGCAGAAGACAATCAGCCCCAGCATTTT. This sequence encodes CASSLAKGAEDNQPQHF.

V and J are TRBV7-8 and TRBJ2-3; tentative D call: TRBD2 (5 bases). This CDR3 comprises 15 residues. V shed 2 bases and J shed 0 bases, with 9 bases lying between them. Germline V gene lookup returns CDR1 SGHVS and CDR2 FQNEAQ. CDR3 in amino acids: CASSLSGVSTDTQYF. In nucleotides, the CDR3 is TGTGCCAGCAGCTTAAGCGGAGTTAGCACAGATACGCAGTATTTT.

This clone was seen a single time. The rearrangement uses TRBV18 and TRBJ1-5; maybe TRBD1 (5 bases). The V gene lost 3 bases and the J gene lost 4 bases, with 16 bases spanning the gap. CDR1 is KGHSH and CDR2 is LQKENI in the germline V gene. The CDR3 consists of 16 residues. The CDR3 sequence is CASSPGTAIINQPQHF. CDR3 DNA sequence: TGTGCCAGCTCACCCGGGACCGCTATCATAAATCAGCCCCAGCATTTT.